The 28 T cell receptor beta chains in this list originate from one sample, sequenced in a study of blood T cell repertoires in COVID-19. Produced via immunoSEQ multiplex PCR; TCRdb's table is partial and in-frame only. The sample lists under 300,000 clones, just under 90% occurring once. The specimen was PBMCs or T cells enriched from blood (not recorded which). These receptors came from a woman aged 60-75 years who had recovered from COVID-19.

The chain joins TRBV7-2 to TRBJ1-3; a possible D gene is TRBD1 (5 bases). This CDR3 has 15 amino acids. V lost 7 bases to trimming and J lost 2 bases, with 15 bases between them. Germline values: CDR1 SGHTA, CDR2 FQGNSA. The CDR3, as DNA: TGTGCCAGCACCGAATCATGGGGGGCTGGAAACACCATATATTTT. Amino acids: CASTESWGAGNTIYF. Based on the CDR3 plus reference TRBV7-2 and TRBJ1-3, the full variable domain is GAGVSQSPSNKVTEKGKDVELRCDPISGHTALYWYRQSLGQGLEFLIYFQGNSAPDKSGLPSDRFSAERTGGSVSTLTIQRTQQEDSAVYLCASTESWGAGNTIYFGEGSWLTVV.

V usage is TRBV10-2 and J usage is TRBJ1-6, with 8 bases matching TRBD1. Per germline, CDR1 WSHSY and CDR2 SAAADI. V lost 7 bases, J lost 9 bases, and 20 bases stayed unmatched. CDR3 length: 18 amino acids. DNA of the CDR3: TGCGCCAGCAACGCCGAAGGACAGGGCCTGGGTTCCGGTTCACCCCTCCACTTT. Protein: CASNAEGQGLGSGSPLHF.

This clone has only one observation. The chain carries TRBV29-1 and TRBJ2-7; the match to TRBD2 covers 7 bases. The CDR3 totals 15 residues. Germline V gene lookup returns CDR1 SQVTM and CDR2 ANQGSEA. The trim removed 3 bases at V and 1 base at J, leaving 9 bases unmatched. For the CDR3, the DNA is TGCAGCGTTGAGTGGTGGCGGGAGACGTCCTACGAGCAGTACTTC. Residues: CSVEWWRETSYEQYF.

The chain couples TRBV3-1 (or the pseudogene TRBV3-2) to TRBJ1-1; the D gene is possibly TRBD1 (6 bases). V lost 2 bases and J 6 bases, leaving 19 bases between the germline ends. Germline assignment: CDR1 LGHDT and CDR2 YNNKEL (reference sequence). This CDR3 is 16 amino acids long. The CDR3 region is CASSQWIQGSSAEAFF. In DNA form, the CDR3 reads TGTGCCAGCAGCCAATGGATACAGGGAAGTTCCGCTGAAGCTTTCTTT.

The chain recombines TRBV5-4 with TRBJ2-1, with D maybe TRBD1 (5 bases). CDR3 length: 15 amino acids. Germline V gene lookup returns CDR1 SGHNT and CDR2 YYREEE (reference sequence). Between the trimmed V and J ends, which lost 0 bases and 3 bases, there was a span of 10 bases. CDR3 residues: CASSLVQGDYNEQFF. The CDR3 DNA follows: TGTGCCAGCAGCTTGGTCCAGGGTGACTACAATGAGCAGTTCTTC.

V is TRBV9 and J is TRBJ2-7; weak D call: TRBD1 (5 bases). V lost 4 bases, J lost 0 bases, and 8 bases lay in between. The CDR3 spans 13 residues. Germline CDR1 and CDR2: SGDLS and YYNGEE. The CDR3 loop reads CASSPGHSYEQYF. In DNA form, the CDR3 reads TGTGCCAGCAGCCCAGGACACTCCTACGAGCAGTACTTC.

This clone was found a few times. A read error may account for a junction end that differs from germline. The rearrangement links TRBV7-7 to TRBJ2-7; maybe TRBD2 (5 bases). Germline CDR1 and CDR2: SSHAT and FNYEAQ (reference sequence). The CDR3 totals 15 residues. CDR3 in amino acids: CASSLGAGLYYEQYF. CDR3 in DNA: TGTGCTAGCAGCTTAGGCGCAGGACTCTACTACGAGCAGTACTTC. Full variable domain (missing parts from reference TRBV7-7 and TRBJ2-7): GAGVSQSPRYKVTKRGQDVTLRCDPISSHATLYWYQQALGQGPEFLTYFNYEAQPDKSGLPSDRFSAERPEGSISTLTIQRTEQRDSAMYRCASSLGAGLYYEQYFGPGTRLTVT.

The J gene is TRBJ2-3, the V gene TRBV6-2 or TRBV6-3; TRBD2 aligns across 11 bases. CDR1 MNHEY and CDR2 SVGEGT come from the germline V gene. The CDR3 runs 19 residues. J gave up 2 bases and V 2 bases, and 12 bases lay outside the gene matches. As DNA, the CDR3 is TGTGCCAGCAGTTACACTAGCGGGAGAGCCCCGAGGCACACAGATACGCAGTATTTT. Protein product: CASSYTSGRAPRHTDTQYF.

The chain is built from TRBV5-1 and TRBJ2-5; 7 bases are a match to TRBD1. Losses at the gene ends were 0 bases for V and 5 bases for J; bases not matched to a gene: 4. Per germline, CDR1 SGHRS and CDR2 YFSETQ. The CDR3 has 14 amino acids. The CDR3 region is CASSLEAGGETQYF. CDR3 DNA sequence: TGCGCCAGCAGCTTGGAAGCAGGGGGTGAGACCCAGTACTTC.

The J gene is TRBJ2-7, the V gene TRBV27; 7 bases map to TRBD1. Unmatched junction bases numbered 7, after V lost 5 bases and J lost 3 bases. Germline lookup yields CDR1 MNHEY and CDR2 SMNVEV (reference sequence). The CDR3 loop spans 14 amino acids. The CDR3 sequence: CASSPGQTLYEQYF. CDR3 DNA: TGTGCCAGCAGTCCGGGACAGACCCTCTACGAGCAGTACTTC.

The V call is TRBV20-1, the J call TRBJ1-5; the D gene is possibly TRBD1 (6 bases). Per the germline V gene, CDR1 is DFQATT and CDR2 is SNEGSKA (reference sequence). Trimming took off 3 bases at V and 3 bases at J, with 12 bases between the two ends. This CDR3 region has 14 residues. The CDR3 is CSASPGHYNQPQHF. In nucleotides, the CDR3 is TGCAGTGCTAGTCCGGGACATTACAATCAGCCCCAGCATTTT.

J is TRBJ2-5 and V is TRBV18; D may be TRBD2 (5 bases). Germline-derived CDR1 and CDR2 are KGHSH and LQKENI. The CDR3 consists of 15 residues. The ends were cut back, 6 bases at V and 3 bases at J, with 17 bases in the middle. Here the CDR3 DNA reads TGTGCCAGCTCGAGGGATCAAGGGAAGGAAGAGACCCAGTACTTC. It yields the protein CASSRDQGKEETQYF. Complete variable domain (other parts from reference TRBV18 and TRBJ2-5): NAGVMQNPRHLVRRRGQEARLRCSPMKGHSHVYWYRQLPEEGLKFMVYLQKENIIDESGMPKERFSAEFPKEGPSILRIQQVVRGDSAAYFCASSRDQGKEETQYFGPGTRLLVL.

The chain combines TRBV27 with TRBJ2-7; 7 positions match TRBD2. Germline loops: CDR1 MNHEY, CDR2 SMNVEV (reference sequence). V was clipped by 3 bases and J by 0 bases; unmatched bases: 5. The CDR3 is 15 residues long. Here the CDR3 DNA reads TGTGCCAGCAGTTTCGGGGAGGGGCTCTCCTACGAGCAGTACTTC. Its protein product is CASSFGEGLSYEQYF.

This clone has a handful of counts. The CDR3 reads CATTNGGYGYTF. The CDR3 bases are TGTGCCACAACGAACGGGGGGTATGGCTACACCTTC. The rearrangement joins TRBV27 to TRBJ1-2, with a weak D call TRBD1 (5 bases). Germline CDR1 and CDR2: MNHEY and SMNVEV (reference sequence). The CDR3 loop spans 12 amino acids. The V end was cut by 10 bases, the J end by 5 bases, with 14 bases between.

This clone was observed a single time. The chain employs TRBV5-1 and TRBJ2-1; maybe TRBD2 (7 bases). The CDR3 has 16 amino acids. Per the germline V gene, CDR1 is SGHRS and CDR2 is YFSETQ. V was pared by 4 bases and J by 7 bases, with 21 bases between. The CDR3 DNA reads as TGCGCCAGCAGCCCATACTTTCCGGGGGGCTCGAATGAGCAGTTCTTC. Translated, it gives CASSPYFPGGSNEQFF.

This clone was counted only a few times. The chain links TRBV7-9 to TRBJ2-1; a possible D gene is TRBD1 (6 bases). CDR1 SEHNR and CDR2 FQNEAQ come from the germline V gene (reference sequence). The V end lost 7 bases, the J end lost 5 bases, and 15 bases lay between the germline ends. The CDR3 totals 14 residues. In DNA, the CDR3 is TGTGCCAGCAACCAAGACAGGTTGGACAATGAGCAGTTCTTC. Translated, it gives CASNQDRLDNEQFF.

This sequence joins TRBV7-9 and TRBJ2-7; D is unclear. The CDR3 contains 15 residues. The germline V and J ends were trimmed by 2 bases and 0 bases, with 11 bases remaining between them. The germline CDR1 and CDR2 sequences are SEHNR and FQNEAQ (reference sequence). Here the CDR3 reads CASSLTPTSSYEQYF. The CDR3 DNA reads TGTGCCAGCAGCTTAACCCCCACGAGCTCCTACGAGCAGTACTTC.

V usage is TRBV7-3 and J usage is TRBJ2-1; TRBD1 matches at 9 bases. The CDR3 extends over 15 amino acids. CDR1 and CDR2 (germline): SGHTA, FQGTGA. With V trimmed by 5 bases and J by 8 bases, 10 bases remained unmatched. CDR3 sequence reads: CASSHGTGYSDEQFF. The CDR3 bases are TGTGCCAGCAGCCACGGGACAGGGTATTCCGATGAGCAGTTCTTC. Looking up the rest from reference TRBV7-3 and TRBJ2-1 gives the full variable domain: GAGVSQTPSNKVTEKGKYVELRCDPISGHTALYWYRQSLGQGPEFLIYFQGTGAADDSGLPNDRFFAVRPEGSVSTLKIQRTERGDSAVYLCASSHGTGYSDEQFFGPGTRLTVL.

The gene calls are TRBV9 and TRBJ2-1, with TRBD1 identical over 8 bases. This CDR3 contains 15 residues. The V segment lost 4 bases and the J segment 3 bases; nucleotides outside the gene matches: 6. Per germline, CDR1 SGDLS and CDR2 YYNGEE. The CDR3 nucleotides are TGTGCCAGCAGCACCGACAGGGGACGCTACAATGAGCAGTTCTTC. As protein: CASSTDRGRYNEQFF.

The chain uses TRBV29-1 and TRBJ2-7, with 10 bases aligning to TRBD1. The germline gives CDR1 SQVTM, CDR2 ANQGSEA. The trim removed 5 bases at V and 5 bases at J, leaving 12 bases unmatched. This CDR3 has 15 amino acids. Here the CDR3 DNA reads TGCAGCGTTAAGAACGAGGGACAGGGGTTGGACGAGCAGTACTTC. Translating it yields CSVKNEGQGLDEQYF.

The genes are TRBV15 and TRBJ2-2; a weak D match, TRBD2 (5 bases). The V end lost 3 bases, the J end lost 2 bases, and 7 bases lay between the germline ends. From germline, CDR1 is LNHNV and CDR2 YYDKDF (reference sequence). The CDR3 loop spans 14 amino acids. CDR3 nucleotide sequence: TGTGCCACCAGCAGTGGGAGAAACACCGGGGAGCTGTTTTTT. Protein product: CATSSGRNTGELFF.

The gene calls are TRBV7-9 and TRBJ1-4, with D tentatively TRBD1 (6 bases). Trimming shortened V by 1 base and J by 7 bases, and 10 bases separated the two germline ends. Germline V gene lookup returns CDR1 SEHNR and CDR2 FQNEAQ (reference sequence). The CDR3 spans 14 residues. The CDR3 sequence is CASSLETRGEKLFF. CDR3 DNA: TGTGCCAGCAGCTTAGAGACCAGGGGTGAAAAACTGTTTTTT.

The chain recombines TRBV10-3 with TRBJ2-4, with 10 nucleotides matching TRBD1. With 6 bases clipped from V and 4 bases from J, the junction kept 3 bases outside the gene matches. Per the germline V gene, CDR1 is ENHRY and CDR2 is SYGVKD. CDR3 size: 14 residues. CDR3 region: CAIRPDRGKNIQYF. DNA for the CDR3: TGTGCCATCAGACCGGACAGGGGGAAAAACATTCAGTACTTC.

The chain couples TRBV5-1 to TRBJ2-7, with 8 bases fitting TRBD2. The CDR3 totals 16 residues. The junction had 13 bases not matched to a gene; V was cut back by 4 bases and J by 4 bases. Germline V gene sequence: CDR1 SGHRS, CDR2 YFSETQ. CDR3 in amino acids: CASSPSFSGNVYEQYF. CDR3 in DNA: TGCGCCAGCAGCCCGTCGTTTAGCGGGAACGTGTACGAGCAGTACTTC.

In this sample, this clone turned up a few times. V gene TRBV20-1 combines with J gene TRBJ1-5; D gene uncertain. V lost 3 bases, J lost 10 bases, and 10 bases lay in between. CDR1 DFQATT and CDR2 SNEGSKA come from the germline V gene (reference sequence). This CDR3 contains 11 residues. The DNA for the CDR3 is TGCAGTGCTAGGGGCGACCAACCCCAGCATTTT. Encoded protein: CSARGDQPQHF.

The chain is built from TRBV11-2 and TRBJ2-3; 13 bases fit TRBD2. Germline lookup yields CDR1 SGHAT and CDR2 FQNNGV. This CDR3 comprises 15 residues. With V trimmed by 5 bases and J by 6 bases, 5 bases remained unmatched. CDR3 nucleotide sequence: TGTGCCAGCAGCACCGGACTAGCGGGAGCTGATACGCAGTATTTT. Translated: CASSTGLAGADTQYF.

The chain recombines TRBV11-1 with TRBJ2-1, with TRBD2 as a possible D gene (6 bases). V was pared by 5 bases and J by 3 bases, with 14 bases between. Germline V CDR1 and CDR2: SGHAT, FQDESV (reference sequence). The length of the CDR3 is 15 residues. CDR3 sequence (DNA): TGTGCCAGCAGCGCGCGGGACGGCTACTACAATGAGCAGTTCTTC. Its translation: CASSARDGYYNEQFF.

The rearrangement joins TRBV15 to TRBJ1-6; D remains ambiguous. The length of the CDR3 is 15 residues. V shed 1 base and J shed 7 bases, with 11 bases lying between them. Per germline, CDR1 LNHNV and CDR2 YYDKDF (reference sequence). CDR3 nucleotide sequence: TGTGCCACCAGCAGAGTGGGAGGGAACAATTCACCCCTCCACTTT. Translation: CATSRVGGNNSPLHF.